Below are 18 T cell receptor beta chains sequenced from a single sample in a study of blood T cell repertoires in COVID-19. Clones were sequenced by immunoSEQ multiplex PCR, and TCRdb holds only the in-frame ones, with some missing. This table has about 210,000 clones, more than 75% appearing once. The specimen sequenced was peripheral blood. The receptors stem from a middle-aged woman with acute or convalescent COVID-19.

The V and J genes are TRBV4-2 and TRBJ1-2; a possible D gene is TRBD1 (6 bases). Trimming cost V 4 bases and J 8 bases, with 17 bases left between them. This CDR3 is built from 14 residues. Germline values: CDR1 LGHNA, CDR2 YNFKEQ. The CDR3 loop is CASSLSQGGGGYTF. In DNA, the CDR3 is TGTGCCAGCAGCCTATCACAGGGCGGTGGAGGCTACACCTTC.

V gene TRBV6-4 combines with J gene TRBJ2-7; D possibly corresponds to TRBD2 (5 bases). The V gene lost 3 bases and the J gene lost 3 bases, with 15 bases spanning the gap. The germline V gene has CDR1 MRHNA and CDR2 SNTAGT. This CDR3 is 15 amino acids long. In DNA, the CDR3 is TGTGCCAGCAGTGAAAAGGACGGCGAGGGCTACGAGCAGTACTTC. Its translation: CASSEKDGEGYEQYF.

This clone was detected a few times. The rearrangement links TRBV6-6 to TRBJ1-2; D uncertain. The CDR3 covers 12 residues. The V end was cut by 6 bases, the J end by 6 bases, with 11 bases between. CDR1 and CDR2 from the germline V gene are MNHNY and SVGAGI (reference sequence). CDR3 in amino acids: CASSLEEDGYTF. The DNA of the CDR3 is TGTGCCAGCAGCCTAGAGGAGGATGGCTACACCTTC.

The rearrangement links TRBV10-3 to TRBJ2-3; 11 nucleotides align to TRBD2. The germline CDR1 and CDR2 sequences are ENHRY and SYGVKD. This CDR3 is 16 amino acids long. Germline trimming cut 6 bases from V and 1 base from J; bases unmatched to any gene: 6. The CDR3 region is CAIRGTSGWGTDTQYF. CDR3 sequence (DNA): TGTGCCATCAGGGGGACTAGCGGATGGGGCACAGATACGCAGTATTTT.

The chain has TRBV28 and TRBJ1-5; no clear D gene. This CDR3 region has 14 residues. Trimming removed 6 bases from V and 3 bases from J, with 12 bases in between. Germline V gives CDR1 MDHEN, CDR2 SYDVKM. This CDR3 is CASSPPGFNQPQHF. The CDR3 nucleotides are TGTGCCAGCAGCCCACCGGGATTCAATCAGCCCCAGCATTTT.

The genes are TRBV30 and TRBJ2-3; TRBD2 agrees at 16 bases. Germline-derived CDR1 and CDR2 are GTSNPN and SVGIG (reference sequence). The ends lost 3 bases at V and 6 bases at J; junction bases unmatched: 15. The CDR3 loop spans 19 amino acids. The chain's CDR3 is CAWRAGLAGGNTIGDTQYF. CDR3 sequence (DNA): TGTGCCTGGAGAGCGGGACTAGCGGGGGGGAATACCATAGGGGATACGCAGTATTTT.

The chain couples TRBV30 to TRBJ1-2, with D possibly TRBD1 on 6 matching bases. The CDR3 is made up of 16 amino acids. The V end was cut by 6 bases, the J end by 2 bases, with 22 bases between. The germline gives CDR1 GTSNPN, CDR2 SVGIG (reference sequence). The CDR3 sequence: CACVRLTGLGNYGYTF. The DNA for the CDR3 is TGTGCCTGCGTACGACTTACAGGGCTTGGGAACTATGGCTACACCTTC. Looking up the rest from reference TRBV30 and TRBJ1-2 gives the full variable domain: SQTIHQWPATLVQPVGSPLSLECTVEGTSNPNLYWYRQAAGRGLQLLFYSVGIGQISSEVPQNLSASRPQDRQFILSSKKLLLSDSGFYLCACVRLTGLGNYGYTFGSGTRLTVV.

The genes are TRBV3-1 (or the pseudogene TRBV3-2) and TRBJ2-1; 7 bases are shared with TRBD1. The trim removed 6 bases at V and 6 bases at J, leaving 14 bases unmatched. The CDR3 runs 16 residues. Looked up from germline, CDR1 is LGHDT and CDR2 is YNNKEL (reference sequence). The CDR3 spells CASSFDRVGGGNEQFF. The CDR3 DNA sequence: TGTGCCAGCAGTTTCGACAGGGTCGGCGGAGGCAATGAGCAGTTCTTC.

The chain carries TRBV11-3 and TRBJ2-5, with D perhaps matching TRBD2 (6 bases). Germline CDR1 is SGHNT and CDR2 is YENEEA. The CDR3 is made up of 15 amino acids. Trimming left V 1 base short and J 1 base short, with 10 bases between. This CDR3 is CASSLGDGGQETQYF. CDR3 DNA: TGTGCCAGCAGCTTAGGGGACGGGGGCCAAGAGACCCAGTACTTC.

The table lists this clone with a count of one. V and J are TRBV6-5 and TRBJ2-1; TRBD2 aligns across 12 bases. Per the germline V gene, CDR1 is MNHEY and CDR2 is SVGAGI. J lost 7 bases, V lost 2 bases, and 6 bases had no gene match. The CDR3 extends over 16 amino acids. CDR3 amino acids: CASSYHGLAGPNEQFF. The CDR3 DNA is TGTGCCAGCAGTTACCATGGACTAGCGGGACCAAATGAGCAGTTCTTC.

Note on this clone: The sample contains more than one DNA sequence encoding this CDR3. The rearrangement uses TRBV10-3 and TRBJ2-1, with D perhaps TRBD2 (5 bases). V was shortened by 0 bases and J by 2 bases, with 8 bases between the two germline ends. This CDR3 comprises 15 residues. CDR1 and CDR2 from the germline V gene are ENHRY and SYGVKD. CDR3 region: CAISESVGAYNEQFF. CDR3 bases: TGTGCCATCAGTGAGTCGGTCGGGGCCTACAATGAGCAGTTCTTC.

V usage is TRBV15 and J usage is TRBJ2-1, with D perhaps TRBD2 (5 bases). This CDR3 contains 15 residues. Germline assignment: CDR1 LNHNV and CDR2 YYDKDF (reference sequence). V lost 1 base to trimming and J lost 5 bases, with 12 bases between them. The CDR3 reads CATSRVRTGNNEQFF. CDR3 DNA: TGTGCCACCAGCAGAGTGAGGACGGGGAACAATGAGCAGTTCTTC.

A word on this clone: Other DNA sequences in the sample encode the same CDR3. The genes are TRBV24-1 and TRBJ2-1, with 15 positions matching TRBD2. The CDR3 contains 13 residues. Germline CDR1 and CDR2: KGHDR and SFDVKD. V lost 10 bases to trimming and J lost 7 bases; unmatched junction nucleotides: 1. The CDR3 sequence is CATGLAGGNEQFF. The DNA of the CDR3 is TGTGCCACGGGACTAGCGGGGGGTAATGAGCAGTTCTTC.

This chain joins TRBV19 and TRBJ1-4; unclear D gene. Germline loops: CDR1 LNHDA, CDR2 SQIVND (reference sequence). There are 15 residues in the CDR3. V lost 3 bases to trimming and J lost 8 bases, with 16 bases between them. The CDR3 sequence: CASSIGDSLAEKLFF. CDR3 in DNA: TGTGCCAGTAGTATCGGTGACTCGCTCGCCGAAAAACTGTTTTTT.

This chain connects TRBV7-2 to TRBJ1-5; D might be TRBD1 (5 bases). Trimming pared 2 bases from V and 3 bases from J, leaving 8 bases between. The length of the CDR3 is 14 residues. Germline-derived CDR1 and CDR2 are SGHTA and FQGNSA. The CDR3 loop reads CASSLSGNNQPQHF. In nucleotides, the CDR3 is TGTGCCAGCAGCTTATCAGGGAACAATCAGCCCCAGCATTTT.

There are a few counts of this clone. The CDR3 sequence is CASTYSRGGANTGELFF. The CDR3 region has the DNA TGCGCCAGCACCTATTCCAGGGGAGGGGCCAACACCGGGGAGCTGTTTTTT. The genes are TRBV5-1 and TRBJ2-2; tentatively, D is TRBD2 (7 bases). Germline CDR1 and CDR2: SGHRS and YFSETQ. V lost 6 bases to trimming and J lost 2 bases, with 20 bases between them. The CDR3 runs to 17 residues.

The chain has TRBV29-1 and TRBJ2-7, with D possibly TRBD1 on 6 matching bases. From germline, CDR1 is SQVTM and CDR2 ANQGSEA. The CDR3 sequence is 13 residues long. V was cut by 8 bases and J by 2 bases, with 16 bases left in between. DNA of the CDR3: TGCAGCTTCTCAGGGGCCGGAACCTACGAGCAGTACTTC. This gives the protein CSFSGAGTYEQYF.

The chain recombines TRBV30 with TRBJ1-2; maybe TRBD1 (5 bases). The CDR3 is made up of 15 amino acids. With 2 bases removed from V and 0 bases from J, the gap between germline ends came to 13 bases. From germline, CDR1 is GTSNPN and CDR2 SVGIG (reference sequence). The CDR3, as DNA: TGTGCCTGGAGTCCACAGCCGACAGCTAACTATGGCTACACCTTC. Translating gives CAWSPQPTANYGYTF.